One sample yielded the 12 T cell receptor beta chains listed below, sequenced in a study of T cell changes during pregnancy in multiple sclerosis. The repertoire was sequenced with immunoSEQ multiplex PCR; TCRdb's copy has only in-frame clones and lacks some. Of 57,000 or so clones in the sample, 90% are singletons; the top ten hold almost 6.5%. The sample was peripheral blood, taken in the third trimester of pregnancy. The source of these receptors is a female donor in good health, enrolled as a control in a pregnancy study.

V is TRBV4-1 and J is TRBJ2-7, with 7 bases aligning to TRBD1. Per germline, CDR1 MGHRA and CDR2 YSYEKL. The CDR3 covers 15 residues. The J segment lost 3 bases and the V segment lost 0 bases, leaving 5 bases of the junction unmatched. The CDR3 protein is CASSQERQGYYEQYF. CDR3 nucleotide sequence: TGCGCCAGCAGCCAAGAACGACAGGGATACTACGAGCAGTACTTC.

J is TRBJ1-6 and V is TRBV15, with D uncertain. The CDR3 loop spans 14 amino acids. Trimming took 0 bases from V and 9 from J, leaving 9 bases between them. CDR1 is LNHNV, CDR2 YYDKDF, per germline (reference sequence). CDR3 sequence: CATSRDKGGSPLHF. CDR3 in DNA: TGTGCCACCAGCAGAGATAAGGGAGGTTCACCCCTCCACTTT.

This clone came up a few times. The J gene is TRBJ1-2, the V gene TRBV2; TRBD1 matches 8 bases. The CDR3 is 11 amino acids. With V trimmed by 9 bases and J by 4 bases, 1 base remained unmatched. From germline, CDR1 is SNHLY and CDR2 FYNNEI. CDR3 sequence: CARGTGYGYTF. In DNA, the CDR3 is TGTGCCAGGGGGACAGGCTATGGCTACACCTTC.

As concerns this clone: A read error may produce the germline difference seen at one junction end. The chain has TRBV7-2 and TRBJ2-5, with D possibly matching TRBD2 (6 bases). The CDR3 is 15 amino acids. The germline V gene has CDR1 SGHTA and CDR2 FQGNSA. For the CDR3, the DNA is TGTGCCAGCAGCTTAGTCGGAGGGGCGCAAGAGGCCCAGTACTTC. Translation gives CASSLVGGAQEAQYF.

The chain has TRBV30 and TRBJ1-1, with 7 nucleotides matching TRBD1. This CDR3 has 13 residues. V lost 4 bases, J lost 6 bases, and 8 bases stayed unmatched. The germline V gene encodes CDR1 GTSNPN and CDR2 SVGIG (reference sequence). CDR3 bases: TGTGCCTGGACGAGACAGGGTAGACCTGAAGCTTTCTTT. The encoded protein is CAWTRQGRPEAFF.

The V and J genes are TRBV19 and TRBJ2-5; 8 bases fit TRBD1. The ends lost 5 bases at V and 2 bases at J; junction bases unmatched: 4. The CDR3 extends over 14 amino acids. The germline V gene encodes CDR1 LNHDA and CDR2 SQIVND (reference sequence). The DNA for the CDR3 is TGTGCCAGTAGTCCCGGGACAGGTCAAGAGACCCAGTACTTC. As protein: CASSPGTGQETQYF. Variable domain in full (rest from reference TRBV19 and TRBJ2-5): DGGITQSPKYLFRKEGQNVTLSCEQNLNHDAMYWYRQDPGQGLRLIYYSQIVNDFQKGDIAEGYSVSREKKESFPLTVTSAQKNPTAFYLCASSPGTGQETQYFGPGTRLLVL.

The CDR3 region is CASSLRGGNTGELFF. CDR3 in DNA: TGTGCCAGCAGCTTACGCGGGGGGAACACCGGGGAGCTGTTTTTT. V is TRBV7-8 and J is TRBJ2-2, with 7 bases lining up with TRBD2. This CDR3 spans 15 amino acids. From germline, CDR1 is SGHVS and CDR2 FQNEAQ. Trimming took 2 bases from V and 1 from J; bases not matched to a gene: 1.

The chain employs TRBV28 and TRBJ2-1, with 11 bases matching TRBD2. This CDR3 spans 14 amino acids. The germline V gene encodes CDR1 MDHEN and CDR2 SYDVKM. J gave up 4 bases and V 10 bases, and 6 bases lay outside the gene matches. CDR3 in amino acids: CAILAGGVYNEQFF. In nucleotides, the CDR3 is TGTGCCATCCTAGCGGGAGGTGTTTACAATGAGCAGTTCTTC.

The gene calls are TRBV5-4 and TRBJ1-2; D remains ambiguous. The V gene lost 2 bases and the J gene lost 6 bases, with 11 bases spanning the gap. Germline loops: CDR1 SGHNT, CDR2 YYREEE (reference sequence). CDR3 length: 13 amino acids. Here the CDR3 reads CASSFNEGNGYTF. CDR3 DNA: TGTGCCAGCAGCTTCAACGAGGGAAATGGCTACACCTTC.

The genes are TRBV5-1 and TRBJ2-3, with 10 bases aligning to TRBD1. V shed 3 bases, J shed 3 bases, and the junction held 4 bases outside the gene matches. CDR3 size: 15 residues. The germline CDR1 and CDR2 sequences are SGHRS and YFSETQ. CDR3 DNA sequence: TGCGCCAGCAGCTGGGGACAGGGGATGACAGATACGCAGTATTTT. It codes for CASSWGQGMTDTQYF.

This clone occurred once. The CDR3 region is CASSSAQGVGGYTF. In DNA form, the CDR3 reads TGTGCCAGCAGCTCCGCACAGGGGGTAGGCGGCTACACCTTC. V is TRBV7-2 and J is TRBJ1-2; 8 positions match TRBD1. CDR1 and CDR2 from the germline V gene are SGHTA and FQGNSA. Losses at the gene ends were 4 bases for V and 8 bases for J; bases not matched to a gene: 9. The CDR3 covers 14 residues.

The chain carries TRBV9 and TRBJ2-6; D remains ambiguous. This CDR3 spans 15 amino acids. V was pared by 9 bases and J by 0 bases, with 13 bases between. CDR1 and CDR2 (germline): SGDLS, YYNGEE. DNA of the CDR3: TGTGCCACAGAGCGTCGGGTCTCTGGGGCCAACGTCCTGACTTTC. The encoded protein is CATERRVSGANVLTF. Full variable domain (remainder filled in from reference TRBV9 and TRBJ2-6): DSGVTQTPKHLITATGQRVTLRCSPRSGDLSVYWYQQSLDQGLQFLIQYYNGEERAKGNILERFSAQQFPDLHSELNLSSLELGDSALYFCATERRVSGANVLTFGAGSRLTVL.